The 10 T cell receptor beta chains presented below share a single source sample, sequenced in a study of cytomegalovirus exposure and HLA in healthy donors. Primers: 60 Vbeta forward and 13 Jbeta reverse. Repertoires were generated with immunoSEQ multiplex PCR, while TCRdb's copy carries only in-frame clones and drops some. The profile shows some 85,000 clones, 60% to 85% of them singletons. Material for sequencing was PBMCs. The receptors stem from a man between 18 and 29 years old in good health and CMV-seropositive.

There are many counts of this clone. The V and J genes are TRBV25-1 and TRBJ2-1; 7 bases map to TRBD2. CDR3 length equals 13 residues. Germline loops: CDR1 MGHDK, CDR2 SYGVNS. The J segment lost 14 bases and the V segment lost 4 bases, leaving 11 bases of the junction unmatched. The CDR3 sequence: CASSVGGGGRKFF. The CDR3 nucleotides are TGTGCCAGCAGTGTTGGTGGGGGAGGGAGGAAGTTCTTC. The entire variable domain, with the rest obtained from reference TRBV25-1 and TRBJ2-1, is as follows: EADIYQTPRYLVIGTGKKITLECSQTMGHDKMYWYQQDPGMELHLIHYSYGVNSTEKGDLSSESTVSRIRTEHFPLTLESARPSHTSQYLCASSVGGGGRKFFGPGTRLTVL.

The chain couples TRBV4-1 to TRBJ2-7; TRBD1 matches at 7 bases. Trimming took 0 bases from V and 2 from J; bases not matched to a gene: 7. The CDR3 extends over 16 amino acids. Germline V CDR1 and CDR2: MGHRA, YSYEKL. The CDR3 loop reads CASSQEPTGAPYEQYF. In DNA, the CDR3 is TGCGCCAGCAGCCAAGAACCCACAGGGGCCCCCTACGAGCAGTACTTC.

The chain links TRBV29-1 to TRBJ2-5; 8 nucleotides line up with TRBD1. Germline CDR1 and CDR2: SQVTM and ANQGSEA. With V trimmed by 6 bases and J by 5 bases, 11 bases remained unmatched. This CDR3 contains 14 residues. CDR3 nucleotide sequence: TGCAGCGTCTCCCCGACAGGGGTAGGGGAGACCCAGTACTTC. Its protein product is CSVSPTGVGETQYF.

The gene calls are TRBV29-1 and TRBJ2-7; 7 bases align to TRBD1. Germline V gene data show CDR1 as SQVTM and CDR2 as ANQGSEA. V dropped 3 bases and J dropped 2; count of bases not matched to a gene: 10. The CDR3 spans 15 residues. CDR3 region: CSVDKGNRGTYEQYF. The CDR3 DNA is TGCAGCGTTGATAAAGGTAACAGGGGCACCTACGAGCAGTACTTC.

The V and J genes are TRBV5-6 and TRBJ2-7; D call uncertain. Between the trimmed V and J ends, which lost 4 bases and 3 bases, there was a span of 11 bases. This CDR3 comprises 13 residues. CDR1 SGHDT and CDR2 YYEEEE come from the germline V gene. CDR3 coding DNA: TGTGCCAGCAGCCCCGCGGAAGGCTACGAGCAGTACTTC. It specifies CASSPAEGYEQYF.

The CDR3 DNA follows: TGTGCCACCGTTAGAGGCTCTGGAAACACCATATATTTT. Its translation is CATVRGSGNTIYF. The chain links TRBV28 to TRBJ1-3; D gene uncertain. Germline CDR1 MDHEN, CDR2 SYDVKM. The CDR3 has 13 amino acids. V gave up 10 bases and J gave up 0 bases, with 10 bases separating them. Full variable domain (rest looked up from reference TRBV28 and TRBJ1-3): DVKVTQSSRYLVKRTGEKVFLECVQDMDHENMFWYRQDPGLGLRLIYFSYDVKMKEKGDIPEGYSVSREKKERFSLILESASTNQTSMYLCATVRGSGNTIYFGEGSWLTVV.

CDR3 nucleotides: TGTGCCAGCAGTACCCCTCCCGGGAGCGAGCAGTACTTC. The encoded protein is CASSTPPGSEQYF. J is TRBJ2-7 and V is TRBV7-9, with D possibly TRBD2 on 6 matching bases. This CDR3 has 13 amino acids. The germline V gene encodes CDR1 SEHNR and CDR2 FQNEAQ (reference sequence). V lost 6 bases and J lost 6, with 15 bases in between.

This clone was observed a few times. The chain links TRBV6-4 to TRBJ1-5; D possibly corresponds to TRBD1 (6 bases). Trimming removed 11 bases at V and 7 bases at J, with 18 bases between. The CDR3 runs to 13 residues. CDR1 is MRHNA and CDR2 is SNTAGT in the germline V gene. CDR3 nucleotides: TGTGCCGGGGAGGGGGTTAGATTCCAGCCCCAGCATTTT. It encodes CAGEGVRFQPQHF.

The chain links TRBV15 to TRBJ1-1; no reliable D call. There are 13 residues in the CDR3. The germline gives CDR1 LNHNV, CDR2 YYDKDF (reference sequence). V was pared by 1 base and J by 1 base, with 4 bases between. The CDR3 spells CATSRGQNTEAFF. DNA of the CDR3: TGTGCCACCAGCAGAGGGCAGAACACTGAAGCTTTCTTT.

The chain combines TRBV15 with TRBJ2-7; tentatively, D is TRBD2 (6 bases). With 0 bases removed from V and 6 bases from J, the gap between germline ends came to 12 bases. From germline, CDR1 is LNHNV and CDR2 YYDKDF (reference sequence). The CDR3 totals 14 residues. CDR3 in DNA: TGTGCCACCAGCAGAGATCGTCGGGGAGGCGAGCAGTACTTC. This encodes CATSRDRRGGEQYF.